This T cell receptor beta chain was captured in a study of STAT5B mutations in CD4+ large granular lymphocyte leukemia. Between the trimmed V and J ends, which lost 5 bases and 4 bases, there was a span of 20 bases. Germline V lookup: CDR1 MDHEN, CDR2 SYDVKM. The CDR3 totals 16 residues. Sequencing was at survey level. This table comes from immunoSEQ multiplex PCR, and its TCRdb copy is limited to in-frame clones, with some not included. The top ten hold approximately 9% of the sample, which has around 20,000 clones, 82% seen once. Study-level points and caveats: Patient CD4-sorted repertoires looked more clonal than healthy CD4+ repertoires, even without putative leukemic clones.

Note on this clone: Its antigen is not known.

The chain recombines TRBV28 with TRBJ1-1, with D possibly being TRBD1 (6 bases). The sample consisted of CD4+ T cells from blood buffy coats. This TCR was sampled from a human donor in good health. The CDR3 DNA is TGTGCCAGCAGTCCACAGTTGGGGGGGCGGGTCACTGAAGCTTTCTTT. Translation gives CASSPQLGGRVTEAFF.